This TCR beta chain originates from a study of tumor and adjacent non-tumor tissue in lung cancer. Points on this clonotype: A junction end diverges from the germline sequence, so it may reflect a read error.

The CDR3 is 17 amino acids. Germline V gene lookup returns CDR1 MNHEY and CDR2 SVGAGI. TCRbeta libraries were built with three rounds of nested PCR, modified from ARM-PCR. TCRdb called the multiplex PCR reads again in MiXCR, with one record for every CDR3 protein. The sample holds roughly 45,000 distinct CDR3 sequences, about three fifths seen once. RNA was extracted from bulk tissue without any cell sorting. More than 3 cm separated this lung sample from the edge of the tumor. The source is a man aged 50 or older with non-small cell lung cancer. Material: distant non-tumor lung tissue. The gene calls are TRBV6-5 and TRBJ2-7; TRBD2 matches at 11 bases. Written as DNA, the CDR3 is TGTGCCAGCACTTACACCTCACCCGGGACTAGCGGATACGAACAGTACTTC. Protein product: CASTYTSPGTSGYEQYF.